This passage covers 26 T cell receptor beta chains from one sample sequenced in a study of CD8+ T cells in alopecia areata. Investigators isolated RNA and reverse transcribed it into cDNA to act as the sequencing template. Method: immunoSEQ multiplex PCR; TCRdb's copy keeps in-frame clones and lacks some. In the table there are 160,000 or so clones, around half of which are singletons. The source was CD8+ T cells sorted from blood, collected at week 0. These receptors all stem from a human donor with alopecia areata.

This clone was counted only a few times. The rearrangement joins TRBV16 to TRBJ2-1, with D perhaps assigned TRBD1 or TRBD2 (5 bases each). The CDR3 loop spans 15 amino acids. Trimming stripped 7 bases from V and 0 bases from J, with 13 bases between. The V gene's germline CDR1 is KGHSY and CDR2 FQNENV. CDR3 sequence reads: CASTEGSGSYNEQFF. In DNA, the CDR3 is TGTGCCAGCACCGAGGGGTCCGGCTCCTACAATGAGCAGTTCTTC. Drawing the rest from reference TRBV16 and TRBJ2-1, the complete variable domain is GEEVAQTPKHLVRGEGQKAKLYCAPIKGHSYVFWYQQVLKNEFKFLISFQNENVFDETGMPKERFSAKCLPNSPCSLEIQATKLEDSAVYFCASTEGSGSYNEQFFGPGTRLTVL.

The chain combines TRBV4-3 with TRBJ1-6, with D perhaps matching TRBD1 (5 bases). Trimming took off 0 bases at V and 0 bases at J, with 18 bases between the two ends. The germline V gene has CDR1 LGHNA and CDR2 YSLEER. The CDR3 extends over 20 amino acids. The chain's CDR3 is CASSQDLVGDSSSYNSPLHF. Written as DNA, the CDR3 is TGCGCCAGCAGCCAAGATCTCGTAGGGGACTCCAGCTCCTATAATTCACCCCTCCACTTT.

This chain joins TRBV11-2 and TRBJ2-5; 8 positions match TRBD2. CDR3 length equals 16 residues. V shed 5 bases and J 1 base; nucleotides not matched to a gene: 9. Germline-derived CDR1 and CDR2 are SGHAT and FQNNGV. DNA of the CDR3: TGTGCCAGCAGCCCAGCTACGGGGGGGCTCCAAGAGACCCAGTACTTC. Protein: CASSPATGGLQETQYF.

Regarding this clone: An end of the junction differs from the germline gene, which may be a read error. The chain recombines TRBV29-1 with TRBJ1-2, with TRBD1 matching over 8 bases. This CDR3 has 13 residues. Per the germline V gene, CDR1 is SQVTM and CDR2 is ANQGSEA. The CDR3 nucleotides are TGCAGCGTTGCAGGGGGCGAGGGCTATGACTACACCTTC. Its protein product is CSVAGGEGYDYTF.

The chain carries TRBV13 and TRBJ2-2; D is perhaps TRBD2 (6 bases). Looked up from germline, CDR1 is PRHDT and CDR2 is FYEKMQ (reference sequence). The CDR3 sequence is 14 residues long. Trimming cost V 0 bases and J 9 bases, with 11 bases left between them. DNA of the CDR3: TGTGCCAGCAGCTTAGGCCGAGGGACTCGGGAGCTGTTTTTT. Protein product: CASSLGRGTRELFF.

The rearrangement uses TRBV29-1 and TRBJ1-1, with 7 nucleotides matching TRBD1. The ends lost 0 bases at V and 4 bases at J; junction bases unmatched: 5. The CDR3 consists of 14 residues. Germline CDR1 reads SQVTM; CDR2 reads ANQGSEA. The CDR3: CSVEEIRGPTEAFF. The CDR3 coding sequence is TGCAGCGTTGAAGAAATTAGGGGGCCCACTGAAGCTTTCTTT.

This clone was observed once. The V and J genes are TRBV19 and TRBJ2-1; 7 bases are a match to TRBD2. This CDR3 spans 13 amino acids. Trimming took 5 bases from V and 7 from J; bases not matched to a gene: 5. Germline CDR1 reads LNHDA; CDR2 reads SQIVND (reference sequence). The CDR3 sequence: CASSLKAGNEQFF. CDR3 DNA sequence: TGTGCCAGTAGTCTGAAAGCGGGGAATGAGCAGTTCTTC.

The chain carries TRBV27 and TRBJ2-1; D possibly corresponds to TRBD2 (6 bases). CDR1 and CDR2 from the germline V gene are MNHEY and SMNVEV (reference sequence). The CDR3 sequence is 14 residues long. V was shortened by 4 bases and J by 10 bases, with 17 bases between the two germline ends. CDR3 DNA sequence: TGTGCCAGCAGTTCGACGGGACTCCCCAGAGAGCAGTTCTTC. Its translation: CASSSTGLPREQFF.

The J gene is TRBJ2-7, the V gene TRBV6-4; no definite D call. The CDR3 is 11 residues long. Trimming removed 5 bases from V and 3 bases from J, with 5 bases in between. CDR1 and CDR2 from the germline V gene are MRHNA and SNTAGT. This chain's CDR3 is CASSSNYEQYF. DNA of the CDR3: TGTGCCAGCAGTTCGAACTACGAGCAGTACTTC.

Notes on this clone: The sample contains more than one DNA sequence encoding this CDR3. V is TRBV30 and J is TRBJ1-5; 8 bases are shared with TRBD1. This CDR3 comprises 13 residues. Losses at the gene ends were 0 bases for V and 5 bases for J; bases not matched to a gene: 0. Germline V gives CDR1 GTSNPN, CDR2 SVGIG (reference sequence). As DNA, the CDR3 is TGTGCCTGGAGTGTGGACAGGGATCAGCCCCAGCATTTT. It translates to CAWSVDRDQPQHF.

This clone was seen only once. The rearrangement links TRBV27 to TRBJ2-1; 10 nucleotides match TRBD2. The CDR3 covers 15 residues. Looked up from germline, CDR1 is MNHEY and CDR2 is SMNVEV (reference sequence). V trimming: 6 bases; J trimming: 6 bases; junction bases outside the gene matches: 8. The CDR3 region has the DNA TGTGCCAGCAGGATAAGCGGGGGGGCGGGCAATGAGCAGTTCTTC. This encodes CASRISGGAGNEQFF.

The CDR3 spells CSVGGDIHNEQFF. CDR3 in DNA: TGCAGCGTCGGGGGGGACATCCACAATGAGCAGTTCTTC. The V call is TRBV29-1, the J call TRBJ2-1; TRBD2 matches at 8 bases. Trimming removed 6 bases from V and 5 bases from J; junction bases left unmatched: 6. The germline gives CDR1 SQVTM, CDR2 ANQGSEA. The CDR3 runs to 13 residues.

This clone came up a few times. The rearrangement uses TRBV30 and TRBJ2-7; D is unclear. From germline, CDR1 is GTSNPN and CDR2 SVGIG (reference sequence). CDR3 length: 14 residues. Trimming shortened V by 8 bases and J by 3 bases, and 20 bases separated the two germline ends. The CDR3 sequence: CAGQPELSDYEQYF. The CDR3 region has the DNA TGTGCCGGGCAACCGGAGCTATCAGACTACGAGCAGTACTTC.

This clone showed up just a few times. The chain recombines TRBV5-1 with TRBJ1-1, with D uncertain. The germline gives CDR1 SGHRS, CDR2 YFSETQ. The ends were cut back, 4 bases at V and 0 bases at J, with 10 bases in the middle. CDR3 length: 14 residues. The CDR3 loop reads CASSAGRMNTEAFF. The CDR3 DNA is TGCGCCAGCAGCGCTGGACGGATGAACACTGAAGCTTTCTTT.

This clone was observed a handful of times. The J gene is TRBJ2-7, the V gene TRBV29-1; D possibly uses TRBD1 or TRBD2 (5 bases each). This CDR3 comprises 13 residues. V was pared by 6 bases and J by 6 bases, with 18 bases between. Germline CDR1 reads SQVTM; CDR2 reads ANQGSEA. The CDR3 is CSVLRGEMLEQYF. The CDR3 DNA reads TGCAGCGTGCTTCGGGGCGAAATGCTCGAGCAGTACTTC.

The sample holds a few counts of this clone. The CDR3 DNA is TGCAGCGTTGAAGACAGGTCGAACTACAATGAGCAGTTCTTC. Translating gives CSVEDRSNYNEQFF. The gene calls are TRBV29-1 and TRBJ2-1; D is uncertain. Per germline, CDR1 SQVTM and CDR2 ANQGSEA. V was cut by 0 bases and J by 3 bases, with 9 bases left in between. The CDR3 length is 14 residues.

The gene calls are TRBV6-5 and TRBJ1-1; D perhaps matches TRBD1 (6 bases). CDR1 is MNHEY, CDR2 SVGAGI, per germline. Trimming took 2 bases from V and 6 from J, leaving 10 bases between them. The CDR3 is made up of 13 amino acids. The DNA for the CDR3 is TGTGCCAGCAGTTACGGGGGGCTTGCTGAAGCTTTCTTT. It translates to CASSYGGLAEAFF.

This clone came up a few times. This CDR3 is missing its conserved last phenylalanine or tryptophan, likely due to a read error. The DNA is left out, because the CDR3 cannot be placed on it with certainty; the CDR3 is given as TCRdb lists it. The chain joins TRBV1 to TRBJ1-2; the D call of TRBD1 is as the table states it, not checked on the DNA. TRBV1 is a documented pseudogene. The CDR3 contains 11 residues when both ends are counted. The CDR3 is CTSSLGTGGKG.

V and J are TRBV30 and TRBJ1-2; D perhaps matches TRBD1 (6 bases). The length of the CDR3 is 10 residues. The germline V gene has CDR1 GTSNPN and CDR2 SVGIG (reference sequence). Trimming left V 3 bases short and J 8 bases short, with 7 bases between. The DNA for the CDR3 is TGTGCCTGGAGGGACAGCGGCTACACCTTC. It encodes CAWRDSGYTF.

This clone has a handful of counts. J is TRBJ1-6 and V is TRBV27; no definite D call. V gave up 7 bases and J gave up 6 bases, with 10 bases separating them. The CDR3 has 13 residues. Per the germline V gene, CDR1 is MNHEY and CDR2 is SMNVEV (reference sequence). The CDR3 coding sequence is TGTGCCAGCACCCCGAGCGGTAATTCACCCCTCCACTTT. This gives the protein CASTPSGNSPLHF.

The chain recombines TRBV5-4 with TRBJ2-7; perhaps TRBD2 as D (6 bases). Germline V CDR1 and CDR2: SGHNT, YYREEE (reference sequence). The CDR3 is 13 residues long. V was shortened by 0 bases and J by 7 bases, with 11 bases between the two germline ends. The DNA for the CDR3 is TGTGCCAGCAGCTTGGCCCGGGGGAGGGAGCAGTACTTC. Its protein is CASSLARGREQYF.

The J gene is TRBJ2-7, the V gene TRBV5-1, with D unclear. Germline V CDR1 and CDR2: SGHRS, YFSETQ. CDR3 length: 16 residues. Trimming took 1 base from V and 0 from J, leaving 14 bases between them. In DNA, the CDR3 is TGCGCCAGCAGCTTGCCTACAGATCCTCCCTCCTACGAGCAGTACTTC. It is translated as CASSLPTDPPSYEQYF.

This clone has only a few counts. The CDR3 nucleotides are TGTGCCAGCAGTTTATCTGGGGCCAACGTCCTGACTTTC. It translates to CASSLSGANVLTF. The V call is TRBV28, the J call TRBJ2-6; D not resolved. Trimming cost V 1 base and J 2 bases, with 0 bases left between them. Germline V lookup: CDR1 MDHEN, CDR2 SYDVKM. This CDR3 has 13 residues.

The chain recombines TRBV6-5 with TRBJ2-5, with TRBD2 identical over 7 bases. Looked up from germline, CDR1 is MNHEY and CDR2 is SVGAGI. J gave up 4 bases and V 5 bases, and 7 bases lay outside the gene matches. The CDR3 covers 14 residues. Here the CDR3 DNA reads TGTGCCAGCAGTGCTACTAGCGCCAGAGAGACCCAGTACTTC. This gives the protein CASSATSARETQYF.

In this sample, this clone turned up once. The chain employs TRBV12-5 and TRBJ2-2; D unresolved. V dropped 4 bases and J dropped 5 bases, with 5 bases sitting between them. This CDR3 has 12 amino acids. Germline CDR1 reads LGHNT; CDR2 reads FRNRAP. The CDR3, as DNA: TGTGCTAGTGGTTCCAGGACCGGGGAGCTGTTTTTT. This sequence encodes CASGSRTGELFF.

About this clone itself: At one end the junction does not follow the germline gene, possibly because of a read error. The chain uses TRBV10-3 and TRBJ2-1; TRBD1 matches at 7 bases. CDR3 size: 12 residues. Germline CDR1 is ENHRY and CDR2 is SYGVKD. CDR3 coding DNA: TGTGCCATCAGTTTGGACAGGTCCTCTAAAGTCTTC. Amino acids: CAISLDRSSKVF.